This T cell receptor beta chain was captured in a study of blood T cell repertoires in COVID-19. Method: immunoSEQ multiplex PCR; TCRdb's copy keeps in-frame clones and lacks some. Of roughly 250,000 clones in the sample, about 80% were seen once. This sequence was found in a woman of 80 years or more with acute or convalescent COVID-19. Sequencing was carried out using peripheral blood.

CDR3 sequence reads: CASSQSTGEGSSPLHF. CDR3 nucleotides: TGCGCCAGCAGTCAGTCGACAGGGGAAGGGAGTTCACCCCTCCACTTT. V and J are TRBV23-1 and TRBJ1-6; TRBD1 aligns across 8 bases. TRBV23-1 is given ORF status, its function remaining uncertain. The CDR3 loop spans 16 amino acids. Germline trimming cut 3 bases from V and 9 bases from J; bases unmatched to any gene: 10.